Each of the 9 T cell receptor beta chains below was sequenced from the same sample in a study of radiation and T cells in renal cell carcinoma. The treatment is: treatment-naive control, cytoreductive nephrectomy. Profiling relied on immunoSEQ multiplex PCR, and the TCRdb table lists in-frame clones only, not all of them. The sample holds under 30,000 clones, around 50% seen once. The sequencing here drew on tumor tissue, taken from a patient whose treatment was nephrectomy without radiotherapy. These receptors were collected from a human donor with renal cell carcinoma.

A single count supports this clone. This sequence joins TRBV5-4 and TRBJ1-1, with D perhaps TRBD1 (5 bases). The V end lost 2 bases, the J end lost 6 bases, and 14 bases lay between the germline ends. The CDR3 has 14 residues. Germline V gene lookup returns CDR1 SGHNT and CDR2 YYREEE (reference sequence). In nucleotides, the CDR3 is TGTGCCAGCAGCTTAGGGGTGGGAGTTGCTGAAGCTTTCTTT. Protein product: CASSLGVGVAEAFF.

The rearrangement uses TRBV27 and TRBJ1-4; no clear D gene. The CDR3 totals 15 residues. Trimming removed 0 bases at V and 0 bases at J, with 5 bases between. Per germline, CDR1 MNHEY and CDR2 SMNVEV (reference sequence). The CDR3 here is CASSLSWSTNEKLFF. The DNA of the CDR3 is TGTGCCAGCAGTTTATCGTGGTCAACTAATGAAAAACTGTTTTTT. Together with reference TRBV27 and TRBJ1-4, the CDR3 gives the full variable domain: EAQVTQNPRYLITVTGKKLTVTCSQNMNHEYMSWYRQDPGLGLRQIYYSMNVEVTDKGDVPEGYKVSRKEKRNFPLILESPSPNQTSLYFCASSLSWSTNEKLFFGSGTQLSVL.

The V gene is TRBV13, the J gene TRBJ2-3, with 13 bases fitting TRBD2. Germline assignment: CDR1 PRHDT and CDR2 FYEKMQ (reference sequence). V lost 3 bases and J lost 6; bases outside the gene matches: 12. CDR3 size: 18 residues. The CDR3: CASSLGLAGPSGADTQYF. In DNA, the CDR3 is TGTGCCAGCAGCTTGGGACTAGCGGGGCCCTCCGGGGCGGATACGCAGTATTTT.

V and J are TRBV6-5 and TRBJ1-5, with 7 bases lining up with TRBD1. The germline gives CDR1 MNHEY, CDR2 SVGAGI. The V and J ends lost 7 bases and 2 bases, in that order; junction bases with no gene match: 2. The CDR3 loop spans 13 amino acids. Here the CDR3 reads CASTDRGNQPQHF. CDR3 bases: TGTGCCAGCACAGACAGGGGCAATCAGCCCCAGCATTTT.

This clone was observed a handful of times. The V and J genes are TRBV6-1 and TRBJ2-1; D possibly corresponds to TRBD2 (6 bases). The V and J ends lost 0 bases and 2 bases respectively, with 14 bases between them. The CDR3 runs to 17 residues. The germline CDR1 and CDR2 sequences are MNHNS and SASEGT. The CDR3 DNA reads TGTGCCAGCAGTGAAGCGGGAGGCAGGGCTCCCTACAATGAGCAGTTCTTC. Translating gives CASSEAGGRAPYNEQFF.

This clone is labeled medium-sized. The gene calls are TRBV29-1 and TRBJ2-1; TRBD2 matches at 8 bases. The CDR3 length is 16 residues. Losses at the gene ends were 7 bases for V and 4 bases for J; bases not matched to a gene: 15. Looked up from germline, CDR1 is SQVTM and CDR2 is ANQGSEA. The CDR3 bases are TGCAGCGGGCTACCCTTTGTAAGCGGGGGATACAATGAGCAGTTCTTC. This encodes CSGLPFVSGGYNEQFF.

This sequence joins TRBV18 and TRBJ2-3; TRBD1 aligns across 10 bases. V gave up 10 bases and J gave up 5 bases; unmatched junction bases: 6. The length of the CDR3 is 13 residues. Germline CDR1 is KGHSH and CDR2 is LQKENI. CDR3 nucleotides: TGTGCCACCCTAGGGACAGGGGAAGATACGCAGTATTTT. As protein: CATLGTGEDTQYF.

This clone was detected ten times or more. V gene TRBV30 combines with J gene TRBJ1-1, with a possible D match to TRBD1 (6 bases). Germline assignment: CDR1 GTSNPN and CDR2 SVGIG (reference sequence). The CDR3 spans 13 residues. Deletions cut 5 bases from V and 3 bases from J, with 13 bases between. CDR3 sequence reads: CAWGNPGDTEAFF. CDR3 bases: TGTGCCTGGGGGAACCCAGGGGACACTGAAGCTTTCTTT.

In its sample, this clone was seen a few times. This chain's CDR3 is CASMDSGNTIYF. CDR3 DNA: TGCGCCAGCATGGACTCTGGAAACACCATATATTTT. This chain connects TRBV5-1 to TRBJ1-3; D is uncertain. Trimming pared 6 bases from V and 0 bases from J, leaving 4 bases between. This CDR3 comprises 12 residues. Looked up from germline, CDR1 is SGHRS and CDR2 is YFSETQ.